The rows below give T cell receptor beta chains drawn from one sample of a study of blood T cell repertoires in COVID-19. The assay was immunoSEQ multiplex PCR, and TCRdb's table has in-frame clones only and misses some. Of fewer than 300,000 clones listed, 80% to 95% are singletons. The sample was PBMCs or T cells enriched from blood (not recorded which). The receptors here all came from a woman in her 30s who had recovered from COVID-19. CDR3s include the opening cysteine and the closing phenylalanine or tryptophan. The D gene is left open where the match is weak. Only some rows state a clone size, as once, few, many or a class for expanded clones.

J gene: TRBJ2-7; V gene: TRBV4-3; D gene: TRBD2; clone size: -; CDR3 protein: CASSQGLAGGPGSYEQYF; CDR3 DNA: TGCGCCAGCAGCCAGGGACTAGCGGGAGGGCCCGGGTCCTACGAGCAGTACTTC
J gene: TRBJ1-1; V gene: TRBV28; D gene: -; clone size: -; CDR3 protein: CASSLAFSGGTEAFF; CDR3 DNA: TGTGCCAGCAGTTTAGCTTTCTCCGGGGGCACTGAAGCTTTCTTT
J gene: TRBJ2-7; V gene: TRBV2; D gene: TRBD2; clone size: -; CDR3 protein: CASSDWTSGSYEQYF; CDR3 DNA: TGTGCCAGCAGTGATTGGACTAGCGGTTCCTACGAGCAGTACTTC
J gene: TRBJ2-3; V gene: TRBV18; D gene: TRBD2; clone size: -; CDR3 protein: CASSPPYRSSSGRDTSDTQYF; CDR3 DNA: TGTGCCAGCTCACCACCGTACCGTTCTTCTAGCGGGAGGGACACGTCAGATACGCAGTATTTT
J gene: TRBJ1-6; V gene: TRBV10-3; D gene: -; clone size: -; CDR3 protein: CAIGWENSPLHF; CDR3 DNA: TGTGCCATCGGGTGGGAGAATTCACCCCTCCACTTT
J gene: TRBJ2-7; V gene: TRBV4-3; D gene: -; clone size: once; CDR3 protein: CASSQDRGTSSYEQYF; CDR3 DNA: TGCGCCAGCAGCCAAGATCGCGGGACCTCCTCCTACGAGCAGTACTTC
J gene: TRBJ2-1; V gene: TRBV19; D gene: TRBD2; clone size: -; CDR3 protein: CASSGEAGASYNEQFF; CDR3 DNA: TGTGCCAGTAGTGGTGAAGCGGGGGCCTCCTACAATGAGCAGTTCTTC
J gene: TRBJ1-4; V gene: TRBV24-1; D gene: -; clone size: -; CDR3 protein: CATRGEVDEKLFF; CDR3 DNA: TGTGCCACCAGGGGAGAGGTGGATGAAAAACTGTTTTTT
J gene: TRBJ1-2; V gene: TRBV7-9; D gene: -; clone size: -; CDR3 protein: CASSYSDGYTF; CDR3 DNA: TGTGCCAGCAGCTACTCTGATGGCTACACCTTC
J gene: TRBJ1-6; V gene: TRBV7-9; D gene: -; clone size: -; CDR3 protein: CASSLEGDSPLHF; CDR3 DNA: TGTGCCAGCAGCTTAGAAGGGGATTCACCCCTCCACTTT
J gene: TRBJ1-1; V gene: TRBV4-3; D gene: -; clone size: -; CDR3 protein: CASSQAVGLSEAFF; CDR3 DNA: TGCGCCAGCAGCCAAGCCGTAGGACTGTCCGAAGCTTTCTTT
J gene: TRBJ1-2; V gene: TRBV2; D gene: TRBD1; clone size: -; CDR3 protein: CASIVRGTFGGYTF; CDR3 DNA: TGTGCCAGCATTGTCAGGGGGACGTTTGGAGGCTACACCTTC
J gene: TRBJ1-2; V gene: TRBV5-1; D gene: TRBD1; clone size: once; CDR3 protein: CASSAGQGTAVGGYTF; CDR3 DNA: TGCGCCAGCAGCGCTGGACAGGGTACGGCGGTTGGTGGCTACACCTTC
J gene: TRBJ1-2; V gene: TRBV6-6; D gene: TRBD1; clone size: -; CDR3 protein: CASSRFSGTGGKNYGYTF; CDR3 DNA: TGTGCCAGCAGTCGATTCTCCGGGACAGGGGGAAAAAACTATGGCTACACCTTC
J gene: TRBJ2-7; V gene: TRBV5-5; D gene: -; clone size: -; CDR3 protein: CASSSEYLSVAYEQYF; CDR3 DNA: TGTGCCAGCAGCTCCGAATATCTGTCGGTTGCCTACGAGCAGTACTTC
J gene: TRBJ2-7; V gene: TRBV20-1; D gene: -; clone size: -; CDR3 protein: CSASDHGGSDEQYF; CDR3 DNA: TGCAGTGCTAGTGATCACGGGGGATCGGACGAGCAGTACTTC
J gene: TRBJ2-7; V gene: TRBV7-6; D gene: -; clone size: once; CDR3 protein: CASSWTANSYEQYF; CDR3 DNA: TGTGCCAGCAGTTGGACAGCGAACTCCTACGAGCAGTACTTC
J gene: TRBJ1-5; V gene: TRBV30; D gene: TRBD1; clone size: -; CDR3 protein: CAWSYRGQNQPQHF; CDR3 DNA: TGTGCCTGGAGTTACAGGGGACAAAATCAGCCCCAGCATTTT